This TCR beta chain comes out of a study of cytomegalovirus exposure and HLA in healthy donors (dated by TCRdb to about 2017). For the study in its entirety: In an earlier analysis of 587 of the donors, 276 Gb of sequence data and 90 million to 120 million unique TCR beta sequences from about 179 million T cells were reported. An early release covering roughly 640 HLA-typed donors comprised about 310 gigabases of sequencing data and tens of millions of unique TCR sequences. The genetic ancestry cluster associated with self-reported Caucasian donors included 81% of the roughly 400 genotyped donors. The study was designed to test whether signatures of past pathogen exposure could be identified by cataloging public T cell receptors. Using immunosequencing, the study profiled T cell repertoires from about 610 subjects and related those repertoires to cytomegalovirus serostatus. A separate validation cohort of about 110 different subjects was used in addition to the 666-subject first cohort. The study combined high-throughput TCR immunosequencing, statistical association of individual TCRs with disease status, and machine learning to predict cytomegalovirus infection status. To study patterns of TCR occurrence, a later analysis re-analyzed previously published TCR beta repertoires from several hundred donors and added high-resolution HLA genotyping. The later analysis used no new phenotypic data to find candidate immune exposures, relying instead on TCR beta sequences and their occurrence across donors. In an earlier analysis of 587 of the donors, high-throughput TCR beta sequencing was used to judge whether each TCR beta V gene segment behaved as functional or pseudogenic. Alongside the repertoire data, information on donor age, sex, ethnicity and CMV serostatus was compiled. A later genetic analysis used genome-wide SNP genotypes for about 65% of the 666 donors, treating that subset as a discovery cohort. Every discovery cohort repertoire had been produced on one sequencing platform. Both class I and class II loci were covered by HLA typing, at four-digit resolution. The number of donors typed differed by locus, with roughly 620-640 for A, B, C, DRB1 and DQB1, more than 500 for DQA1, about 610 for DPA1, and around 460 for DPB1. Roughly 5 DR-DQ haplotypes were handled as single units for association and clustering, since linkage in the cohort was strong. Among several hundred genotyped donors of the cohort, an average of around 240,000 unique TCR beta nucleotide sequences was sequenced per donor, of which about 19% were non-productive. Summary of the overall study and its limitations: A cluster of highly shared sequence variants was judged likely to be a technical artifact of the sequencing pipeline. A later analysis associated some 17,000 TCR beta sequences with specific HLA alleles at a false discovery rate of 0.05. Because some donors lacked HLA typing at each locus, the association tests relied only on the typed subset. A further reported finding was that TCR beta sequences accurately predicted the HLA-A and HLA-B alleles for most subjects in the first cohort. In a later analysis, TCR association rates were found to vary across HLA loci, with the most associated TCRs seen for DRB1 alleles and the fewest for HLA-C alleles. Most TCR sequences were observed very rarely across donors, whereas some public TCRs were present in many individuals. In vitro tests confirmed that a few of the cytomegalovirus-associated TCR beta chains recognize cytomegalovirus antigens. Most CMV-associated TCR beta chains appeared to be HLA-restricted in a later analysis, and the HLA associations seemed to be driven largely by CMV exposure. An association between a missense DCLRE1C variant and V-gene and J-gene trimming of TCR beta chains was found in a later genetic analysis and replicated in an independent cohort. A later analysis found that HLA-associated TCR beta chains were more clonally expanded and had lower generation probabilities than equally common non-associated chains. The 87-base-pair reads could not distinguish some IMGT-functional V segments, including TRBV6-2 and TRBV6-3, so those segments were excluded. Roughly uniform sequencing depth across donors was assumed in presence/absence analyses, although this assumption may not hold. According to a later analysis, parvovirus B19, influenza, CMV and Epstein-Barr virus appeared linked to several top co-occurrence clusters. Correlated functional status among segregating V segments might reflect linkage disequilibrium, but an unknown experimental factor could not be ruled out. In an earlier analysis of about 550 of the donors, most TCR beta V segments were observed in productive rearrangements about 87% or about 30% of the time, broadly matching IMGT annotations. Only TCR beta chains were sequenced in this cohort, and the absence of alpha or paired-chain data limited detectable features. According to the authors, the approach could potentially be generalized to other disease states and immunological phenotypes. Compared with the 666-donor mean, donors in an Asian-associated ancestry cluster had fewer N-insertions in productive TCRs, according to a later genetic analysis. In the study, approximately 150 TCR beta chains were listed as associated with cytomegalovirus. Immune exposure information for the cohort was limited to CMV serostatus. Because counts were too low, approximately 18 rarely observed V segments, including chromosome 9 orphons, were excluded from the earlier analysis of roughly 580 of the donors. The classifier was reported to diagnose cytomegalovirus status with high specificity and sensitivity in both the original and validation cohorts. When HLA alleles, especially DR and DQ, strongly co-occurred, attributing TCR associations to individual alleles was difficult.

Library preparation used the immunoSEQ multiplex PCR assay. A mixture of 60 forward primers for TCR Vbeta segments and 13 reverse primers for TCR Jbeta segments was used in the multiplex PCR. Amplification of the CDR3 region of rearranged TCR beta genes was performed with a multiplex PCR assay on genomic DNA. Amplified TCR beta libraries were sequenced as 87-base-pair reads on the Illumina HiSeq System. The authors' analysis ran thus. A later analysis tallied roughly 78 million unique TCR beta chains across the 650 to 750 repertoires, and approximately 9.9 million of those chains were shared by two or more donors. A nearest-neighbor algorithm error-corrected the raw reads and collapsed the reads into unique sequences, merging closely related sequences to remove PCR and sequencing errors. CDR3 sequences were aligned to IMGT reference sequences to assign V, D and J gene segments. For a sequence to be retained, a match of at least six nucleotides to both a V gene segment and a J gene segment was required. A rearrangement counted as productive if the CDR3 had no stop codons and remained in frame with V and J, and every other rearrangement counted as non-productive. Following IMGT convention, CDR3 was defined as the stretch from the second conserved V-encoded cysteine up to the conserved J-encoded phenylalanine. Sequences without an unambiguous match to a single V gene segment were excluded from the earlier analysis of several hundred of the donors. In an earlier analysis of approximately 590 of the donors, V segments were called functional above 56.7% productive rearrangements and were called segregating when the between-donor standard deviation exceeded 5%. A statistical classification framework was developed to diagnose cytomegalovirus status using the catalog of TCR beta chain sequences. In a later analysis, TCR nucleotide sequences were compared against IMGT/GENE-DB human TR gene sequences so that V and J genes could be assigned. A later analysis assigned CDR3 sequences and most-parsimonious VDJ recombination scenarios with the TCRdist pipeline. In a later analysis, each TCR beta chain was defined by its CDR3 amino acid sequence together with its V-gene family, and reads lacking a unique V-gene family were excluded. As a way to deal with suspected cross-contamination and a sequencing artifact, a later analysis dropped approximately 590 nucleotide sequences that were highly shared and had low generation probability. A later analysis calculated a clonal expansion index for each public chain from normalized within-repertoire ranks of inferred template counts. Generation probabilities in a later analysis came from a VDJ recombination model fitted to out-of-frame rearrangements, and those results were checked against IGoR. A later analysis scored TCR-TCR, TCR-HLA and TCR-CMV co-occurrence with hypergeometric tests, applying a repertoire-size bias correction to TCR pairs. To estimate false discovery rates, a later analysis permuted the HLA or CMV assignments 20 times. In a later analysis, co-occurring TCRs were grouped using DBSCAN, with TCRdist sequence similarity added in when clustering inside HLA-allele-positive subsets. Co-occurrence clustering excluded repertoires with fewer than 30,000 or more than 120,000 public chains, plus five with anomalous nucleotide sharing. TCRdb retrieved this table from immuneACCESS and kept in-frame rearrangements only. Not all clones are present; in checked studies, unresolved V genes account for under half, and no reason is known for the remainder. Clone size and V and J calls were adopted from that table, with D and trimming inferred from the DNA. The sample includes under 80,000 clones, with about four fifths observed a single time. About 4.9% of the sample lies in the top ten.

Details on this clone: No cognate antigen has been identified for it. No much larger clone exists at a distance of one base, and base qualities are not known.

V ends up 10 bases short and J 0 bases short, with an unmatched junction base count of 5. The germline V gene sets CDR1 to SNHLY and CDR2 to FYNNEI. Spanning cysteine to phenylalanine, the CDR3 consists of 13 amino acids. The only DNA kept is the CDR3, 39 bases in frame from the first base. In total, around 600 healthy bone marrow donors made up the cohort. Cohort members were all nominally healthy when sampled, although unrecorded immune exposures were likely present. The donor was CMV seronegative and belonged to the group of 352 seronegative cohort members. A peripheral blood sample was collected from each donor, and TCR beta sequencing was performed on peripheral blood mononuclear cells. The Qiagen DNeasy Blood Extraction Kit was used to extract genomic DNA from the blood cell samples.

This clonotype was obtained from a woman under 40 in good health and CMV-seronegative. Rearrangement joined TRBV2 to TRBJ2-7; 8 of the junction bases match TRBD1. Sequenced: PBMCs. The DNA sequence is TGTGCCACCAGGACAGGGATCTCCTACGAGCAGTACTTC. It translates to CATRTGISYEQYF.